The 27 T cell receptor beta chains below come from one sample, sequenced in a study of radiation and T cells in renal cell carcinoma. Time point meaning: blood 2 weeks post-SBRT. Treatment in this sample: 15 Gy SBRT to primary tumor, nephrectomy 4 weeks later. The data were produced by immunoSEQ multiplex PCR, yet TCRdb's version contains in-frame clones alone and is incomplete. The repertoire holds around 130,000 clones, with roughly 77% as singletons. Source: blood, taken from a patient whose treatment included radiotherapy and nephrectomy. These receptors were collected from a woman aged 60-70 years with renal cell carcinoma.

The V call is TRBV29-1, the J call TRBJ1-5; D is unresolved. The germline V gene has CDR1 SQVTM and CDR2 ANQGSEA. With 4 bases removed from V and 3 bases from J, the gap between germline ends came to 7 bases. This CDR3 is built from 12 residues. DNA of the CDR3: TGCAGCGTTGGAGACGCCAATCAGCCCCAGCATTTT. It codes for CSVGDANQPQHF.

This chain connects TRBV15 to TRBJ1-1, with 9 bases identical to TRBD1. CDR1 and CDR2 from the germline V gene are LNHNV and YYDKDF (reference sequence). This CDR3 has 16 amino acids. The V and J ends lost 0 bases and 6 bases, in that order; junction bases with no gene match: 8. In nucleotides, the CDR3 is TGTGCCACCAGCAGAGATCTCACAGGGGGCGCCGCTGAAGCTTTCTTT. Protein product: CATSRDLTGGAAEAFF.

This clone appeared a single time. This chain links TRBV2 with TRBJ2-1; D may be TRBD1 (6 bases). With 3 bases removed from V and 9 bases from J, the gap between germline ends came to 15 bases. Germline V CDR1 and CDR2: SNHLY, FYNNEI. The CDR3 covers 14 residues. The DNA of the CDR3 is TGTGCCAGCAGTGAGCAGGGGTATAGTGGTGAGCAGTTCTTC. Amino acids: CASSEQGYSGEQFF.

The chain uses TRBV29-1 and TRBJ1-2, with 9 bases identical to TRBD1. Trimming took 4 bases from V and 3 from J; bases not matched to a gene: 0. The CDR3 is made up of 12 amino acids. CDR1 is SQVTM, CDR2 ANQGSEA, per germline. CDR3 nucleotides: TGCAGCGTTGGGACAGGGGACTATGGCTACACCTTC. Protein product: CSVGTGDYGYTF.

The chain combines TRBV9 with TRBJ2-5, with D perhaps TRBD2 (7 bases). CDR3 size: 16 residues. CDR1 is SGDLS, CDR2 YYNGEE, per germline. V was pared by 4 bases and J by 5 bases, with 21 bases between. The DNA for the CDR3 is TGTGCCAGCAGCCCACGGGGGGCGGGGGTCGAGGAGACCCAGTACTTC. Encoded protein: CASSPRGAGVEETQYF.

The chain has TRBV12-5 and TRBJ1-2; possible D gene TRBD1, 6 bases. Germline CDR1 reads LGHNT; CDR2 reads FRNRAP. The CDR3 contains 17 residues. Trimming took off 7 bases at V and 2 bases at J, with 23 bases between the two ends. CDR3 nucleotide sequence: TGTGCTAGTGCCTCATCGCGGGACACCTCAGGGAACTATGGCTACACCTTC. Protein sequence: CASASSRDTSGNYGYTF.

The chain combines TRBV5-4 with TRBJ2-1, with TRBD1 as a possible D gene (6 bases). The CDR3 contains 13 residues. V lost 0 bases, J lost 8 bases, and 9 bases lay in between. The germline CDR1 and CDR2 sequences are SGHNT and YYREEE (reference sequence). The CDR3 loop is CASSLVGAYEQFF. DNA for the CDR3: TGTGCCAGCAGCTTGGTGGGGGCGTATGAGCAGTTCTTC.

The chain carries TRBV5-4 and TRBJ2-7, with TRBD1 matching over 12 bases. From germline, CDR1 is SGHNT and CDR2 YYREEE (reference sequence). This CDR3 has 15 residues. Trimming cost V 0 bases and J 7 bases; bases outside gene matches: 5. The CDR3 sequence is CASSLGGQGAWEQYF. CDR3 bases: TGTGCCAGCAGCTTGGGGGGACAGGGGGCTTGGGAGCAGTACTTC.

This clone was detected once. This chain joins TRBV18 and TRBJ2-7; 10 positions match TRBD1. Germline CDR1 is KGHSH and CDR2 is LQKENI. The junction had 3 bases not matched to a gene; V was cut back by 5 bases and J by 2 bases. The CDR3 spans 14 residues. The CDR3 here is CASSMGTGAYEQYF. CDR3 nucleotide sequence: TGTGCCAGCTCAATGGGGACAGGGGCCTACGAGCAGTACTTC.

This chain links TRBV28 with TRBJ2-3; 8 bases are shared with TRBD1. CDR1 and CDR2 from the germline V gene are MDHEN and SYDVKM. The CDR3 is 15 amino acids. The V gene end was trimmed by 1 base and the J gene end by 5 bases; junction bases not matched to a gene: 5. The CDR3 sequence is CASSLLQGAKDTQYF. The CDR3, as DNA: TGTGCCAGCAGTTTATTGCAGGGGGCGAAAGATACGCAGTATTTT.

V is TRBV7-2 and J is TRBJ2-2, with D hard to call. Trimming cost V 2 bases and J 8 bases, with 9 bases left between them. Germline values: CDR1 SGHTA, CDR2 FQGNSA. The CDR3 has 13 residues. The CDR3 DNA is TGTGCCAGCAGCTTACCGTCTCGGGGGGAGCTGTTTTTT. Its protein is CASSLPSRGELFF. The variable domain in full, completed from reference TRBV7-2 and TRBJ2-2, reads GAGVSQSPSNKVTEKGKDVELRCDPISGHTALYWYRQSLGQGLEFLIYFQGNSAPDKSGLPSDRFSAERTGGSVSTLTIQRTQQEDSAVYLCASSLPSRGELFFGEGSRLTVL.

The genes are TRBV7-6 and TRBJ2-3; D is perhaps TRBD2 (6 bases). CDR3 length equals 14 residues. Germline-derived CDR1 and CDR2 are SGHVS and FNYEAQ. Trimming took 4 bases from V and 3 from J, leaving 11 bases between them. CDR3 DNA: TGTGCCAGCAGCTCAGTCGGGGGAACAGATACGCAGTATTTT. Translated: CASSSVGGTDTQYF.

V is TRBV7-2 and J is TRBJ1-5; TRBD1 is a possible D gene (5 bases). The CDR3 covers 16 residues. Germline CDR1 SGHTA, CDR2 FQGNSA. V lost 1 base and J 1 base, leaving 11 bases between the germline ends. The CDR3 DNA reads as TGTGCCAGCAGCTTAGAATCAGGGCAGAGCAATCAGCCCCAGCATTTT. Residues: CASSLESGQSNQPQHF.

The chain carries TRBV6-1 and TRBJ1-2, with unresolved D. V was shortened by 7 bases and J by 4 bases, with 13 bases between the two germline ends. The CDR3 has 13 residues. Germline V gene data show CDR1 as MNHNS and CDR2 as SASEGT. The chain's CDR3 is CASIPPASYGYTF. Here the CDR3 DNA reads TGTGCCAGCATTCCCCCGGCATCCTATGGCTACACCTTC.

The genes are TRBV30 and TRBJ2-7, with D perhaps TRBD1 (6 bases). Trimming cost V 7 bases and J 2 bases, with 12 bases left between them. The CDR3 runs to 12 residues. Looked up from germline, CDR1 is GTSNPN and CDR2 is SVGIG (reference sequence). The CDR3 reads CAYHQGTYEQYF. In nucleotides, the CDR3 is TGTGCCTACCACCAGGGGACCTACGAGCAGTACTTC.

This chain connects TRBV30 to TRBJ1-3; D is ambiguous. From germline, CDR1 is GTSNPN and CDR2 SVGIG (reference sequence). With 0 bases removed from V and 1 base from J, the gap between germline ends came to 10 bases. CDR3 length equals 15 residues. CDR3 coding DNA: TGTGCCTGGAGTGTACGTTGGAATTCTGGAAACACCATATATTTT. As protein: CAWSVRWNSGNTIYF. Supplemented by reference TRBV30 and TRBJ1-3, the full variable domain reads SQTIHQWPATLVQPVGSPLSLECTVEGTSNPNLYWYRQAAGRGLQLLFYSVGIGQISSEVPQNLSASRPQDRQFILSSKKLLLSDSGFYLCAWSVRWNSGNTIYFGEGSWLTVV.

This clone was recorded only once. The chain uses TRBV4-3 and TRBJ2-5; 11 nucleotides line up with TRBD2. CDR3 length: 15 residues. The ends lost 3 bases at V and 3 bases at J; junction bases unmatched: 3. In germline, CDR1 is LGHNA, CDR2 YSLEER. The CDR3 bases are TGCGCCAGCAGCCAGACGGGACTAGCGGAAGAGACCCAGTACTTC. It is translated as CASSQTGLAEETQYF.

Written as DNA, the CDR3 is TGTGCCAGCTCACCCGCATCACAGGGGGCTGGTTATGGCTACACCTTC. It encodes CASSPASQGAGYGYTF. This chain joins TRBV18 and TRBJ1-2; 9 positions agree with TRBD1. CDR3 length equals 16 residues. V lost 3 bases, J lost 5 bases, and 10 bases stayed unmatched. CDR1 is KGHSH, CDR2 LQKENI, per germline.

The chain joins TRBV5-6 to TRBJ2-7; D possibly corresponds to TRBD1 (6 bases). This CDR3 region has 15 residues. In germline, CDR1 is SGHDT, CDR2 YYEEEE. V was pared by 0 bases and J by 5 bases, with 15 bases between. In nucleotides, the CDR3 is TGTGCCAGCAGCTTGGTTCGAGCAGGGGTCCACGAGCAGTACTTC. Amino acid sequence: CASSLVRAGVHEQYF.

The chain combines TRBV5-4 with TRBJ1-2; D is possibly TRBD1 (5 bases). V was clipped by 3 bases and J by 8 bases, with 26 bases between them. The CDR3 covers 17 residues. Germline-derived CDR1 and CDR2 are SGHNT and YYREEE (reference sequence). Here the CDR3 reads CASSSNDGGTVVGGYTF. Here the CDR3 DNA reads TGTGCCAGCAGCTCCAACGACGGAGGGACGGTGGTCGGAGGCTACACCTTC.

The gene calls are TRBV27 and TRBJ2-7; D might be TRBD1 (6 bases). The ends were cut back, 6 bases at V and 4 bases at J, with 13 bases in the middle. The CDR3 covers 13 residues. Germline V gene data show CDR1 as MNHEY and CDR2 as SMNVEV (reference sequence). This chain's CDR3 is CASSPGQFYEQYF. The CDR3 DNA reads TGTGCCAGCAGCCCGGGACAATTTTACGAGCAGTACTTC.

V and J are TRBV7-9 and TRBJ2-7; no clear D gene. The CDR3 totals 13 residues. Looked up from germline, CDR1 is SEHNR and CDR2 is FQNEAQ (reference sequence). V was trimmed by 5 bases and J by 2 bases, leaving 10 bases between them. CDR3 loop: CASSPMITYEQYF. In nucleotides, the CDR3 is TGTGCCAGCAGCCCCATGATCACCTACGAGCAGTACTTC.

This sequence joins TRBV9 and TRBJ1-2; tentatively, D is TRBD1 (5 bases). Germline values: CDR1 SGDLS, CDR2 YYNGEE. The germline V and J ends were trimmed by 3 bases and 6 bases, with 6 bases remaining between them. This CDR3 is 11 amino acids long. The CDR3 DNA reads TGTGCCAGCAGCGGAGGGGATGGCTACACCTTC. Amino acids: CASSGGDGYTF. The full variable domain, in which reference TRBV9 and TRBJ1-2 provide the parts outside the CDR3, is DSGVTQTPKHLITATGQRVTLRCSPRSGDLSVYWYQQSLDQGLQFLIQYYNGEERAKGNILERFSAQQFPDLHSELNLSSLELGDSALYFCASSGGDGYTFGSGTRLTVV.

V is TRBV18 and J is TRBJ1-2; D might be TRBD1 (6 bases). This CDR3 is 19 amino acids long. V was trimmed by 4 bases and J by 0 bases, leaving 24 bases between them. CDR1 is KGHSH and CDR2 is LQKENI in the germline V gene. The DNA of the CDR3 is TGTGCCAGCTCACTACGGACAGAACCCTTACACATCTCTAACTATGGCTACACCTTC. Its protein is CASSLRTEPLHISNYGYTF.

The chain combines TRBV7-2 with TRBJ2-5; no reliable D call. With 1 base removed from V and 4 bases from J, the gap between germline ends came to 16 bases. The length of the CDR3 is 16 residues. CDR1 SGHTA and CDR2 FQGNSA come from the germline V gene. CDR3 amino acids: CASSLVFGRTGETQYF. The CDR3 bases are TGTGCCAGCAGCTTAGTATTTGGACGGACGGGAGAGACCCAGTACTTC. The full variable domain, its missing parts supplied by reference TRBV7-2 and TRBJ2-5, is GAGVSQSPSNKVTEKGKDVELRCDPISGHTALYWYRQSLGQGLEFLIYFQGNSAPDKSGLPSDRFSAERTGGSVSTLTIQRTQQEDSAVYLCASSLVFGRTGETQYFGPGTRLLVL.

Comments on this clone: At one end the junction does not follow the germline gene, possibly because of a read error. V is TRBV5-6 and J is TRBJ1-2, with D possibly matching TRBD1 (6 bases). CDR3 length: 17 amino acids. Germline loops: CDR1 SGHDT, CDR2 YYEEEE. In nucleotides, the CDR3 is TGTGCCACCAGCCCACTTTATTGGGACACCATAAACTATGGCTACACCTTC. Translation: CATSPLYWDTINYGYTF.

The chain combines TRBV9 with TRBJ2-7; D might be TRBD1 or TRBD2, each matching 5 bases. Germline CDR1 SGDLS, CDR2 YYNGEE. The V and J ends lost 3 bases and 3 bases respectively, with 10 bases between them. There are 13 residues in the CDR3. The CDR3 nucleotides read TGTGCCAGCAGCGACCGGGACGACTACGAGCAGTACTTC. It is translated as CASSDRDDYEQYF. Looking up the rest from reference TRBV9 and TRBJ2-7 gives the full variable domain: DSGVTQTPKHLITATGQRVTLRCSPRSGDLSVYWYQQSLDQGLQFLIQYYNGEERAKGNILERFSAQQFPDLHSELNLSSLELGDSALYFCASSDRDDYEQYFGPGTRLTVT.